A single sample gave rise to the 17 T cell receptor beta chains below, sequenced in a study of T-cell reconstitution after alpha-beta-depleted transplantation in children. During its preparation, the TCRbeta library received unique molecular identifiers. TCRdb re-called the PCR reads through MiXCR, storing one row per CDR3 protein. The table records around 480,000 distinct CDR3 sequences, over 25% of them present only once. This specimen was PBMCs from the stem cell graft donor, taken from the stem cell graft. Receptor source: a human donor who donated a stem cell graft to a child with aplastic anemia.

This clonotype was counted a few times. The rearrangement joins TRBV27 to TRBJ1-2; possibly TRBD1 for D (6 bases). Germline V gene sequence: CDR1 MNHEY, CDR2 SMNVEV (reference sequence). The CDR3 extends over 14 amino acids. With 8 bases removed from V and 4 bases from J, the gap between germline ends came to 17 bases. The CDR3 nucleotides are TGTGCCAGCGCCGAGGCAGGGGCCCCCTATGGCTACACCTTC. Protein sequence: CASAEAGAPYGYTF.

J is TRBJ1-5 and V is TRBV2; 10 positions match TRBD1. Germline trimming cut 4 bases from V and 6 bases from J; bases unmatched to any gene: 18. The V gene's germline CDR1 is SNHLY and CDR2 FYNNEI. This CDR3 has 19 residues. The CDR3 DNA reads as TGTGCCAGCAGTGTAAATGTTGGGGACAGGGGCGACCCAGGTCAGCCCCAGCATTTT. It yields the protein CASSVNVGDRGDPGQPQHF.

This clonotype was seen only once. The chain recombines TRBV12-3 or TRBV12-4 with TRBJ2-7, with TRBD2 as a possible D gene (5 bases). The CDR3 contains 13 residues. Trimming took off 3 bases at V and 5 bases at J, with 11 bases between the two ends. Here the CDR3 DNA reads TGTGCCAGCAGTTTGGTGGGAGACCACGAGCAGTACTTC. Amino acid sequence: CASSLVGDHEQYF.

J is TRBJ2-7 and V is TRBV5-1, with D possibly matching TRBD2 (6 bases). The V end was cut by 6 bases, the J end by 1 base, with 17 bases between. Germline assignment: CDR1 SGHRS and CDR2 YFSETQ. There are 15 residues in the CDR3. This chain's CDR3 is CASTTGVSGSYEQYF. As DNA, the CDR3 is TGCGCCAGCACTACCGGGGTGAGCGGGTCCTACGAGCAGTACTTC.

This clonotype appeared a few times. This CDR3 reads CASSLELGPGTQPQHF. The CDR3 coding sequence is TGTGCCAGCAGCTTAGAGTTGGGCCCAGGTACTCAGCCCCAGCATTTT. The rearrangement uses TRBV7-9 and TRBJ1-5; no clear D. The CDR3 loop spans 16 amino acids. The germline gives CDR1 SEHNR, CDR2 FQNEAQ (reference sequence). V lost 1 base, J lost 6 bases, and 16 bases lay in between. Drawing the rest from reference TRBV7-9 and TRBJ1-5, the complete variable domain is DTGVSQNPRHKITKRGQNVTFRCDPISEHNRLYWYRQTLGQGPEFLTYFQNEAQLEKSRLLSDRFSAERPKGSFSTLEIQRTEQGDSAMYLCASSLELGPGTQPQHFGDGTRLSIL.

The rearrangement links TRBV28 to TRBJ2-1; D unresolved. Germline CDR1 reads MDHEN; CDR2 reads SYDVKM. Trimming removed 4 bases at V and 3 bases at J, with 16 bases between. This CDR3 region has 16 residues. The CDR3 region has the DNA TGTGCCAGCAGTTCCTCCTCCGGACGGTTCTACAATGAGCAGTTCTTC. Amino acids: CASSSSSGRFYNEQFF.

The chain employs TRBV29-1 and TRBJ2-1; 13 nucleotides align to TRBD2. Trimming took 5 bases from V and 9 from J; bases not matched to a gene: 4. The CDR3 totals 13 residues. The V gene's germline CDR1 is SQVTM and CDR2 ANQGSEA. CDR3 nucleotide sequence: TGCAGCGTTCCGGGACTAGCGGGACTTGAGCAGTTCTTC. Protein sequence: CSVPGLAGLEQFF.

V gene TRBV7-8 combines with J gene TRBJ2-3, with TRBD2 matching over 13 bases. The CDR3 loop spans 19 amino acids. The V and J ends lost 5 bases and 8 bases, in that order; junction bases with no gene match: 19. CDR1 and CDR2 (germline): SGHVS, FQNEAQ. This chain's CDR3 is CASSAWTSGRVGRPSTQYF. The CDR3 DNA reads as TGTGCCAGCAGCGCATGGACTAGCGGGAGAGTTGGGAGGCCTAGTACGCAGTATTTT.

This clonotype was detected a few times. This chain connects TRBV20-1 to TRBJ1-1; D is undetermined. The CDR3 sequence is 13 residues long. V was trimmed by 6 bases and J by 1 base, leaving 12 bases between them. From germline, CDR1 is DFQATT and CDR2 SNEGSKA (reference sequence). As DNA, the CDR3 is TGCAGTGCCACGCGGGCTGCGAACACTGAAGCTTTCTTT. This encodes CSATRAANTEAFF.

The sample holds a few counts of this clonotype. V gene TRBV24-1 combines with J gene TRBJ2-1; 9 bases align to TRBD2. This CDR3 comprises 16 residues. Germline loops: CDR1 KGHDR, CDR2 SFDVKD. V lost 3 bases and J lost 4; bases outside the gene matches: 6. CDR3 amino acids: CATSDRRLAAYNEQFF. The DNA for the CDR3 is TGTGCCACCAGTGATCGACGACTAGCGGCTTACAATGAGCAGTTCTTC.

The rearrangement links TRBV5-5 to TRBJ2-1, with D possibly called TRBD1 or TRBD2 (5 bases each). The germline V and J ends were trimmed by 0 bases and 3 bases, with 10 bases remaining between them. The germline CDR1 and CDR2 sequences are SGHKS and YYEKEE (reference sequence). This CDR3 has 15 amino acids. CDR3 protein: CASSLDGALYNEQFF. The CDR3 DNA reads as TGTGCCAGCAGCTTGGACGGGGCCCTCTACAATGAGCAGTTCTTC. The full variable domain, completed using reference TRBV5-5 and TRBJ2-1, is DAGVTQSPTHLIKTRGQQVTLRCSPISGHKSVSWYQQVLGQGPQFIFQYYEKEERGRGNFPDRFSARQFPNYSSELNVNALLLGDSALYLCASSLDGALYNEQFFGPGTRLTVL.

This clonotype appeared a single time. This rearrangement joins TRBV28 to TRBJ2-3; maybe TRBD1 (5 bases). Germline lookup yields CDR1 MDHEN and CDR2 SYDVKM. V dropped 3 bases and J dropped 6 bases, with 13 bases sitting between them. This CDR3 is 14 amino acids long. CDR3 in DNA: TGTGCCAGCAGTTTTCAGGGATTTGGCGATACGCAGTATTTT. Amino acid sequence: CASSFQGFGDTQYF.

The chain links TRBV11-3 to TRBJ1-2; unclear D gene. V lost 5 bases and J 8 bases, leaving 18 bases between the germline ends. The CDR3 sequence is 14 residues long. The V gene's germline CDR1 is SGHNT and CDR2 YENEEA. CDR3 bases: TGTGCCAGCAGCACCAGTGGGCTTGCTGAGGGCTACACCTTC. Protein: CASSTSGLAEGYTF.

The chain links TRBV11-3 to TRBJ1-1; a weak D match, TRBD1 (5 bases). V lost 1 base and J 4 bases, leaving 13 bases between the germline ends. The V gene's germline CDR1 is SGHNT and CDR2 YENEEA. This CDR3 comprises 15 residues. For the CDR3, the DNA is TGTGCCAGCAGCTTAGTCCGAGGGGCTACCACTGAAGCTTTCTTT. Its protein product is CASSLVRGATTEAFF.

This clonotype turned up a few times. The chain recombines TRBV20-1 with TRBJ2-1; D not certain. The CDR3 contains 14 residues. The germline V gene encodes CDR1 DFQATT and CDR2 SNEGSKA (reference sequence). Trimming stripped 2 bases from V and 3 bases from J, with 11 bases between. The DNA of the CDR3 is TGCAGTGCTAGAATAGCAGCGATCTACAATGAGCAGTTCTTC. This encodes CSARIAAIYNEQFF.

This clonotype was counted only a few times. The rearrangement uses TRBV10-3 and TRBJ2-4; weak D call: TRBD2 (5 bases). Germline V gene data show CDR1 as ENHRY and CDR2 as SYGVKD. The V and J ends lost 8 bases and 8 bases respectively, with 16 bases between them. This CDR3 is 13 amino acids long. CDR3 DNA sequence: TGTGCCATCGGTAGCGACGGGTGGGACATTCAGTACTTC. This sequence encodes CAIGSDGWDIQYF.

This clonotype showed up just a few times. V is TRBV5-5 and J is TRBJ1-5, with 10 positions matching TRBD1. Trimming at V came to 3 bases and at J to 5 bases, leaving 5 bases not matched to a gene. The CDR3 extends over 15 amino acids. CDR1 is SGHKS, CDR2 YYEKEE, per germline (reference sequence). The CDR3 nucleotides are TGTGCCAGCAGCTCGTTCGGGACAGGGGATCAGCCCCAGCATTTT. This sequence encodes CASSSFGTGDQPQHF.